Below, one T cell receptor beta chain is given with its context. The antigen remains unidentified. CDR3 regions were amplified by Arm-PCR using iRepertoire HTBI primers to build TCR beta libraries. Each CDR3 protein gets one entry after TCRdb re-called the multiplex PCR reads with MiXCR. Seen here are 650,000 to 850,000 distinct CDR3 sequences, 30% observed once, and the top ten hold 40% to 50%. This sample's time point: persistent/refractory GD, antithyroid drugs over 5 years with positive TRAb. Generation of the TCR library employed RNA extracted from PBMCs. Roughly 10-milliliter peripheral blood samples went into EDTA tubes. Germline CDR1 is LGHDT and CDR2 is YNNKEL (reference sequence). This CDR3 has 16 amino acids. Trimming took 1 base from V and 0 from J, leaving 10 bases between them. This entry belongs to a study of regulatory T cells in long-lasting Graves disease. General study findings and limits: TCR diversity in persistent Graves' patients was below that of newly diagnosed ones.

The sequencing used peripheral blood mononuclear cells (PBMCs), collected when the disease was refractory, from a patient treated with antithyroid drugs. V and J are TRBV3-1 and TRBJ2-4; weak D call: TRBD2 (5 bases). The receptor was derived from a female donor with Graves disease. Written as DNA, the CDR3 is TGTGCCAGCAGCCAAGTATCCGGACTAGCCAAAAACATTCAGTACTTC. Translating gives CASSQVSGLAKNIQYF.